These 2 T cell receptor beta chains were all obtained from the same sample, sequenced in a study of OX40 agonist ivuxolimab in advanced cancers. Here immunoSEQ multiplex PCR was the method, and the copy in TCRdb shows in-frame clones only, minus some. The data hold approximately 38,000 clones, with 92% observed a single time. The source material was CD4+ or CD8+ T cells sorted from blood, sampled in a trial of the OX40 agonist ivuxolimab. These receptors were taken from an adult with an advanced solid tumor such as melanoma, head and neck, liver or kidney cancer.

This chain links TRBV30 with TRBJ2-5; D gene unclear. V was trimmed by 2 bases and J by 4 bases, leaving 11 bases between them. Germline V gives CDR1 GTSNPN, CDR2 SVGIG (reference sequence). This CDR3 contains 13 residues. CDR3: CAWSLELRETQYF. The CDR3 bases are TGTGCCTGGAGTTTGGAACTCCGAGAGACCCAGTACTTC. Variable domain in full (rest from reference TRBV30 and TRBJ2-5): SQTIHQWPATLVQPVGSPLSLECTVEGTSNPNLYWYRQAAGRGLQLLFYSVGIGQISSEVPQNLSASRPQDRQFILSSKKLLLSDSGFYLCAWSLELRETQYFGPGTRLLVL.

The chain has TRBV2 and TRBJ2-3; 10 positions agree with TRBD1. With 6 bases clipped from V and 9 bases from J, the junction kept 15 bases outside the gene matches. The CDR3 has 16 amino acids. CDR1 and CDR2 (germline): SNHLY, FYNNEI. CDR3 loop: CASRKTGTGAHVTQYF. DNA for the CDR3: TGTGCCAGCAGGAAGACCGGGACAGGGGCCCATGTGACGCAGTATTTT.